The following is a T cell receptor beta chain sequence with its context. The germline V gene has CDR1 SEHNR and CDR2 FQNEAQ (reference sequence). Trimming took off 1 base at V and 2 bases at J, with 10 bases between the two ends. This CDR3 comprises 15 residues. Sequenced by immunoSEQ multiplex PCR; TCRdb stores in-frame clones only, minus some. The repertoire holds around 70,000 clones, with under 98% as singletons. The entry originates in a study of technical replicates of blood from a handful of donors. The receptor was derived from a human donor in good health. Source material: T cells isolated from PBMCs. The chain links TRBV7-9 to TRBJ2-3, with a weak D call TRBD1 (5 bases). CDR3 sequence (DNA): TGTGCCAGCAGCTTAGTCAGGGCAAACACAGATACGCAGTATTTT. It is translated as CASSLVRANTDTQYF.